This note documents a single TCR beta chain sequence. No antigen is known for it. Germline V CDR1 and CDR2: SNHLY, FYNNEI. Trimming at V came to 6 bases and at J to 3 bases, leaving 26 bases not matched to a gene. This CDR3 has 21 residues. The sample belongs to a study of cytomegalovirus exposure and HLA in healthy donors. Study background: A subsequent analysis reported that the roughly 120 validation repertoires were produced on the same platform that had also been used for the roughly 700 first-cohort repertoires.

Study-wide results and limits: The finding came from a later analysis; first-cohort TCR clusters tended to co-occur in the 130 or so validation repertoires. Cytomegalovirus-associated status was assigned to 164 TCR beta chains.

The donors were members of the validation cohort, which comprised around 110 subjects and was separate from the first cohort of roughly 700 subjects. The table came from immunoSEQ multiplex PCR; TCRdb's copy has only in-frame clones and leaves some out. Among 200,000 or so clones, around nine tenths were seen once, and the ten largest hold approximately 2.9%. The receptor was isolated from a woman younger than 35 in good health and CMV-seronegative. The chain has TRBV2 and TRBJ2-7; 10 nucleotides agree with TRBD2. Sequencing used PBMCs. CDR3 residues: CASRLRAGAGTSAFSGYEQYF. CDR3 in DNA: TGTGCCAGCAGATTAAGAGCGGGGGCCGGGACTAGCGCCTTTTCCGGCTACGAGCAGTACTTC.